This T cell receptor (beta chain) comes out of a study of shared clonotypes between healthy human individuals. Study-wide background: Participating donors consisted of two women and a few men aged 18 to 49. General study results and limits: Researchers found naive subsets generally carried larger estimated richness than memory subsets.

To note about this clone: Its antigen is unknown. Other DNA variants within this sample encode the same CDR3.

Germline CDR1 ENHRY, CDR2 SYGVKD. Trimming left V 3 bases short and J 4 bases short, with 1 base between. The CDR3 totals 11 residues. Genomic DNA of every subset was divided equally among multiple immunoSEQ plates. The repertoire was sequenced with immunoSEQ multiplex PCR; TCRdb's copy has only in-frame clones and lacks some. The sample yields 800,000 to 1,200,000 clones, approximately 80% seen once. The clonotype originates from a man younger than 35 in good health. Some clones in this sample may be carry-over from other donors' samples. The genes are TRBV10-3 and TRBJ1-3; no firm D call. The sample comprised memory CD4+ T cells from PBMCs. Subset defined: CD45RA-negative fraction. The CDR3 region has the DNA TGTGCCATCAGTGAAGGAAACACCATATATTTT. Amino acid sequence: CAISEGNTIYF.